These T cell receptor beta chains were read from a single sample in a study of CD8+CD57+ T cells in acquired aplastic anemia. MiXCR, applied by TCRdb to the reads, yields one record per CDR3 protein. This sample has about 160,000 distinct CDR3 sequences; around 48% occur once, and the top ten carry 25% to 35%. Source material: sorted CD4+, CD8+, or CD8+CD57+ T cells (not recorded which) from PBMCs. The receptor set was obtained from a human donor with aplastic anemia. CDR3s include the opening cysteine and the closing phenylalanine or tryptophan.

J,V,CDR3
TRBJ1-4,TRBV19,CASSTGRMGNEKLFF
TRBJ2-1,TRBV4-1,CASRDMTYNEQFF
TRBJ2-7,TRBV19,CASSQGLANSYEQYF
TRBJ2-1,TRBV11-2,CASSVVGGRSYNEQFF
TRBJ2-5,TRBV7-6,CASTPAGGETQYF
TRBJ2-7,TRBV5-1,CASSPGGEQYF
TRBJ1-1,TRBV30,CAGTRVGRSAEAFF
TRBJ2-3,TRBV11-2,CASSRPRGEAVSTDTQYF
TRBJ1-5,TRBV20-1,CSASLRDPINQPQHF
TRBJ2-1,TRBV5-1,CASSLEGTGYNEQFF
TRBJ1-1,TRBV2,CASLRLNTEAFF
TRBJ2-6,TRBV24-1,CATSDPGGAGANVLTF
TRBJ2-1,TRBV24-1,CATLGLAGYNEQFF
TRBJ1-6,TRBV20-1,CSASLALSPLHF
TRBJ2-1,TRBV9,CASSVVGGGEQFF
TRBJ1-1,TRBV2,CASSEGNGWNTEAFF
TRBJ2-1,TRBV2,CASSPNNEQFF
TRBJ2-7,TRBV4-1,CASSQDRGGSYEQYF
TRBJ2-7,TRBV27,CASSLASSYEQYF
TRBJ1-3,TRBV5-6,CASSLVGGGHRYF
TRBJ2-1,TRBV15,CATSRDRDYNEQFF
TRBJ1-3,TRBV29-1,CSVATGTGNTIYF
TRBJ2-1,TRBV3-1,CASSQDSRLSSYNEQFF
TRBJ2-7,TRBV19,CASAPLFETGVEQYF
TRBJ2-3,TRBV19,CASRLGGSSTDTQYF
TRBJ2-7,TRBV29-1,CSVGTYEQYF
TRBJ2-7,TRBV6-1,CASSEVVGAGSEQYF
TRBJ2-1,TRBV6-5,CASSYSIGGSYYNEQFF
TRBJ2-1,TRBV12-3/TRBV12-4,CASRLPGPYNEQFF
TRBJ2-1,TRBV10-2,CASSEELAGFPYNEQFF
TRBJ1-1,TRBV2,CASSFGMNTEASF
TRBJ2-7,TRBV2,CASISGSRSYEQYF
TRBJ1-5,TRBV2,CASRVEQERSQPQHF
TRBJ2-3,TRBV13,CASSLHRESTDTQYF
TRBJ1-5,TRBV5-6,CASSLGGAGRFQPQHF
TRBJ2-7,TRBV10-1,CASSEYDRGLVEQYF
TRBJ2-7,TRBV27,CASSGPGPAYEQYF
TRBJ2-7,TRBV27,CASSSRQGTYEQYF
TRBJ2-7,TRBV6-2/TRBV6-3,CACSQRDGCEQYF